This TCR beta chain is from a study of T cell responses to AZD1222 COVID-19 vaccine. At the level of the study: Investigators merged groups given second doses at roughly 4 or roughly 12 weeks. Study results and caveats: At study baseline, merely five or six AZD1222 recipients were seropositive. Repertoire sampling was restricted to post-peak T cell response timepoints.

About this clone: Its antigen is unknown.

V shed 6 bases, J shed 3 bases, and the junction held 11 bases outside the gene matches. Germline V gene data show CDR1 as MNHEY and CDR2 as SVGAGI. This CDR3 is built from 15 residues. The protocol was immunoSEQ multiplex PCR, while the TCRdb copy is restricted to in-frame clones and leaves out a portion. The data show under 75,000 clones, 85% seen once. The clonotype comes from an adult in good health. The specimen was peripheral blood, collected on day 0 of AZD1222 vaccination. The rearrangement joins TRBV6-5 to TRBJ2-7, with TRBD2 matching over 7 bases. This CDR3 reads CASSDLSGGLYEQYF. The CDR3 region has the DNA TGTGCCAGCAGCGACCTCTCGGGAGGACTCTACGAGCAGTACTTC.